The clone carrying this TCR beta chain was counted a few times. A universal primer site arose from template switching, and cDNA bore unique molecular identifiers. TCRdb reprocessed the 5' RACE reads with MiXCR, giving one entry per CDR3 protein. This table holds hundreds of thousands of distinct CDR3 sequences, 5.5% to 6.5% found once. The record originates from a study of identical twins. The CDR3 has 17 residues. The junction had 8 bases not matched to a gene; V was cut back by 5 bases and J by 0 bases. Germline assignment: CDR1 SGHVS and CDR2 FNYEAQ. The TCR sequence derives from a man aged 18 to 29 in good health. This chain joins TRBV7-6 and TRBJ2-4; 9 bases are shared with TRBD2. The sample comprised naive T cells sorted from blood. Here the CDR3 DNA reads TGTGCCAGCAGCCCGACTAGCGGAGCGATAGCCAAAAACATTCAGTACTTC. Protein: CASSPTSGAIAKNIQYF. Full variable domain (rest looked up from reference TRBV7-6 and TRBJ2-4): GAGVSQSPRYKVTKRGQDVALRCDPISGHVSLYWYRQALGQGPEFLTYFNYEAQQDKSGLPNDRFSAERPEGSISTLTIQRTEQRDSAMYRCASSPTSGAIAKNIQYFGAGTRLSVL.